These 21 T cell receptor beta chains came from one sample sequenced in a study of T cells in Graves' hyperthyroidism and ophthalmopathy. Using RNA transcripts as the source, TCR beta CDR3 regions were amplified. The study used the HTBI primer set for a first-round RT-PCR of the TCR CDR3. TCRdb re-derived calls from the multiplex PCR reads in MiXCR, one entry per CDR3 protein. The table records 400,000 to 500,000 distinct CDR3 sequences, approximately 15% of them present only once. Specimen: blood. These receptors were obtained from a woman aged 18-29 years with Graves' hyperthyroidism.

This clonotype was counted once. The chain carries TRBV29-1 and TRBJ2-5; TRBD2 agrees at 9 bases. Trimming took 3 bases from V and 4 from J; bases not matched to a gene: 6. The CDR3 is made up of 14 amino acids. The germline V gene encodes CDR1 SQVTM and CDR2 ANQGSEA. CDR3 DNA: TGCAGCGTTGAGGGTCTTAGCGGGGGAGAGACCCAGTACTTC. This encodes CSVEGLSGGETQYF.

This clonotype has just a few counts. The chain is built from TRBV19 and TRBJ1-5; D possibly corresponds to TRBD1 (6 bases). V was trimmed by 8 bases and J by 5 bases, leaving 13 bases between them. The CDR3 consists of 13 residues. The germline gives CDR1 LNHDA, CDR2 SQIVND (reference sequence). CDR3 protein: CASARGEDQPQHF. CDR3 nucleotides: TGTGCCAGTGCCAGGGGTGAGGATCAGCCCCAGCATTTT. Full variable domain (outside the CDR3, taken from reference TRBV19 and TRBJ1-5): DGGITQSPKYLFRKEGQNVTLSCEQNLNHDAMYWYRQDPGQGLRLIYYSQIVNDFQKGDIAEGYSVSREKKESFPLTVTSAQKNPTAFYLCASARGEDQPQHFGDGTRLSIL.

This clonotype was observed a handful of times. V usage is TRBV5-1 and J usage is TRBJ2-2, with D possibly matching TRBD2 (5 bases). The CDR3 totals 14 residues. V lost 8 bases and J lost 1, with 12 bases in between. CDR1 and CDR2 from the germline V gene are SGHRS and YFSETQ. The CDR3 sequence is CASGLDGNTGELFF. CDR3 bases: TGCGCCAGTGGACTGGACGGGAACACCGGGGAGCTGTTTTTT.

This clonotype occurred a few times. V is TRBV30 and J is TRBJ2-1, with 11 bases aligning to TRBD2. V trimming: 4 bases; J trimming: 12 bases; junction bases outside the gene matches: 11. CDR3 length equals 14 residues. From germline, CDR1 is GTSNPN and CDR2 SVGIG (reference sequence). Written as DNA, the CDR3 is TGTGCCTGGAAACCTGGGACTAGCGGCCCTCTGCAGTTCTTC. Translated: CAWKPGTSGPLQFF.

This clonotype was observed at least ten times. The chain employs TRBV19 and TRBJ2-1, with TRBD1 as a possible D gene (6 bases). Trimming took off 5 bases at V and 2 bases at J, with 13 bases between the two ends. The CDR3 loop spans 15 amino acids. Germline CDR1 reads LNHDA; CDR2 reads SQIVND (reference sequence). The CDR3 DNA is TGTGCCAGTAGTCGGGACACATACACCTACAATGAGCAGTTCTTC. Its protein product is CASSRDTYTYNEQFF.

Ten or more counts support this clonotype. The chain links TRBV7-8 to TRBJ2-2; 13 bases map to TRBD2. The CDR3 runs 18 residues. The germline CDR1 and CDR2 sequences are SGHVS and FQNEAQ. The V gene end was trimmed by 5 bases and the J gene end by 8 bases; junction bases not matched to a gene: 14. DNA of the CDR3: TGTGCCAGCAGCGTCGGGACTAGCGGGACCCACAGGGGGGGGGAGCTGTTTTTT. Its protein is CASSVGTSGTHRGGELFF.

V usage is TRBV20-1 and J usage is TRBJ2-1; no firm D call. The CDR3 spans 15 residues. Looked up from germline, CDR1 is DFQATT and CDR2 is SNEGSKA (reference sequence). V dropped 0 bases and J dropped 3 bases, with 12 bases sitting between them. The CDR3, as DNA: TGCAGTGCTAGAGATGGTTGGTACGACTACAATGAGCAGTTCTTC. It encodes CSARDGWYDYNEQFF.

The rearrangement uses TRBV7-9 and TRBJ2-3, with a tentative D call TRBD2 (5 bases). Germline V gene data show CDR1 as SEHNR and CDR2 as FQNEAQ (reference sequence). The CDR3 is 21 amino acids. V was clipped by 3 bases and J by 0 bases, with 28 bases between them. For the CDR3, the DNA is TGTGCCAGCAGCTTTGGGAAGCGGCAAAACAGCAGGACTGCTAGCACAGATACGCAGTATTTT. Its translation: CASSFGKRQNSRTASTDTQYF.

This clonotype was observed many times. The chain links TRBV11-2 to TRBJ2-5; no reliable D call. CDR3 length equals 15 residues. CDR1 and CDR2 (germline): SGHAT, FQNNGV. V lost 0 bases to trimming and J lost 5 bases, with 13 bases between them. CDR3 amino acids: CASSLDPTIRETQYF. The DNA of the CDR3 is TGTGCCAGCAGCTTAGATCCCACTATTAGGGAGACCCAGTACTTC.

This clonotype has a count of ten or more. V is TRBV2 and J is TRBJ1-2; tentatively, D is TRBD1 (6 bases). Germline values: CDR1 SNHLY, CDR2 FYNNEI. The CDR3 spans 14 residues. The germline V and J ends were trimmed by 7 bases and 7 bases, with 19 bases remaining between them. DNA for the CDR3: TGTGCCAGCAATAACAGGGTTTTCGATGGTGGCTACACCTTC. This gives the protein CASNNRVFDGGYTF.

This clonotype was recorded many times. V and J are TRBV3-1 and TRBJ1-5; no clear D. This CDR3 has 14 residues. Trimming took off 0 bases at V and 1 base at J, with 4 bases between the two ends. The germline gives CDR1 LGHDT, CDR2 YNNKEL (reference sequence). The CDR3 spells CASSQDVSNQPQHF. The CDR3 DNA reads TGTGCCAGCAGCCAAGACGTAAGCAATCAGCCCCAGCATTTT.

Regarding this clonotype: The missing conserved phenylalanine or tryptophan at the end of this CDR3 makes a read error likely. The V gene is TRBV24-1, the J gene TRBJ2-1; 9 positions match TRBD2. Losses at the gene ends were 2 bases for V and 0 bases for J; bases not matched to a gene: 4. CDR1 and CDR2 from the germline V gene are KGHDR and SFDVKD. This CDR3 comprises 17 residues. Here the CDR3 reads CATSDSGLAPSYNEQFS. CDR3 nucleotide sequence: TGTGCCACCAGTGATTCCGGACTAGCGCCCTCCTACAATGAGCAGTTCTCC.

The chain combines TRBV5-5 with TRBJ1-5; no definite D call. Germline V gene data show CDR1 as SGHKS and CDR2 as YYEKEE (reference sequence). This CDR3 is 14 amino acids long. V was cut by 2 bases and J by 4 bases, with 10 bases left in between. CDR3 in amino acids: CASSFPGDNQPQHF. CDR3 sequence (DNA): TGTGCCAGCAGCTTCCCAGGAGATAATCAGCCCCAGCATTTT.

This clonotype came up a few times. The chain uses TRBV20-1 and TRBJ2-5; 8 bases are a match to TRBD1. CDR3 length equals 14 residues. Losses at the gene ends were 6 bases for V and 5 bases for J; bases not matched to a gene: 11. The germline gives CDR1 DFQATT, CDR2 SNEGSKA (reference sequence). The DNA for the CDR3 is TGCAGTGCCTACCCCGTACAGGGGGTTGAGACCCAGTACTTC. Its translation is CSAYPVQGVETQYF.

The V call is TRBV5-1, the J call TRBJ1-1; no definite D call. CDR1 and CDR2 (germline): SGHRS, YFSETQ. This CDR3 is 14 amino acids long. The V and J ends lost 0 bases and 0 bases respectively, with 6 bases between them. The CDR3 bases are TGCGCCAGCAGCTTGGACAATGTGAACACTGAAGCTTTCTTT. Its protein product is CASSLDNVNTEAFF.

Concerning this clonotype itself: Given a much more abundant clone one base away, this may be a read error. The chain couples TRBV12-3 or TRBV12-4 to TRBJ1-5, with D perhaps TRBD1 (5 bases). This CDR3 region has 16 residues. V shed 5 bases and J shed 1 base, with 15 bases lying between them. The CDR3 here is CASSPGSGTSNQPQHF. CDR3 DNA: TGTGCCAGCAGTCCCGGGTCGGGGACCAGCAATCAGCCCCAGCATTTT.

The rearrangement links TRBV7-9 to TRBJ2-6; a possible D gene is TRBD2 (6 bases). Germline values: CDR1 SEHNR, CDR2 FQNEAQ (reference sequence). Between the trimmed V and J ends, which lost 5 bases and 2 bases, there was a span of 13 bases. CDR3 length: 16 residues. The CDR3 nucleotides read TGTGCCAGCAGCACGCGGGATTCCGCTGGGGCCAACGTCCTGACTTTC. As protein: CASSTRDSAGANVLTF.

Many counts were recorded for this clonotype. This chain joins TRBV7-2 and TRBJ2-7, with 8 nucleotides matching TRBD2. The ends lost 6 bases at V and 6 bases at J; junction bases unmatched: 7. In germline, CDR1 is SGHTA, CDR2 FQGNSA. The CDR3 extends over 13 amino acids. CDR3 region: CASSRILAGEQYV. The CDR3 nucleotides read TGTGCCAGCAGTCGAATTCTAGCGGGCGAGCAGTACGTC.

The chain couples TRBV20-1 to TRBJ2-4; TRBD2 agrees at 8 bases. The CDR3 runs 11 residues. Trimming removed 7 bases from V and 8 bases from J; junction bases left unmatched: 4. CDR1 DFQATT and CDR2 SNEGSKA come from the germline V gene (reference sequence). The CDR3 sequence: CSVREVHIQYF. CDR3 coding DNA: TGCAGTGTGCGGGAGGTTCACATTCAGTACTTC.

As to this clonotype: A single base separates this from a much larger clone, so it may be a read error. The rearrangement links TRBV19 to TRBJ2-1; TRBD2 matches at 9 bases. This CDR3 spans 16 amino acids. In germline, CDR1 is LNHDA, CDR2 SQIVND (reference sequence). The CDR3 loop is CVSSIDTSGLINEQFF. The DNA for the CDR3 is TGTGTCAGTAGTATAGACACTAGCGGGTTAATCAATGAGCAGTTCTTC.

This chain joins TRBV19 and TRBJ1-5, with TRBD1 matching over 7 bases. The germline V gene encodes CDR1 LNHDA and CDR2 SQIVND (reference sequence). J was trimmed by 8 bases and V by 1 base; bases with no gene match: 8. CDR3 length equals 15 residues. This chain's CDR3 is CASSIVPQGKKPQHF. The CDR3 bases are TGTGCCAGTAGTATAGTGCCACAGGGGAAGAAGCCCCAGCATTTT.